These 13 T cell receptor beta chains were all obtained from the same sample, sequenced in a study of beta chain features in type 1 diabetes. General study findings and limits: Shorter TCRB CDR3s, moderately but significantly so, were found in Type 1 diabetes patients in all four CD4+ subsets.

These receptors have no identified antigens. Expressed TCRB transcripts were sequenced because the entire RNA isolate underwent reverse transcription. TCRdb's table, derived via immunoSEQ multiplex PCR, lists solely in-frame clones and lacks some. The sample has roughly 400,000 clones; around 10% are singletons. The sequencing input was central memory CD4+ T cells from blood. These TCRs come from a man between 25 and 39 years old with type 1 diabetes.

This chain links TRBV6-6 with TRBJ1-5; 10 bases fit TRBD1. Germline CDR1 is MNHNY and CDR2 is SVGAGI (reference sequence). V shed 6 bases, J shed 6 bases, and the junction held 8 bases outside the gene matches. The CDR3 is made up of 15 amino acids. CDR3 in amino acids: CASSRTGTGVQPQHF. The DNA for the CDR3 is TGTGCCAGCAGCCGAACCGGGACAGGGGTTCAGCCCCAGCATTTT.

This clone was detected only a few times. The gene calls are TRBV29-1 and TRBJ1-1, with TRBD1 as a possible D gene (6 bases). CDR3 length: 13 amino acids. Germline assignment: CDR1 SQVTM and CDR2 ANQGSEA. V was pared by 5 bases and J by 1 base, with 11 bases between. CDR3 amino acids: CSVQTQGNTEAFF. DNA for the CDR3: TGCAGCGTTCAAACACAGGGGAACACTGAAGCTTTCTTT.

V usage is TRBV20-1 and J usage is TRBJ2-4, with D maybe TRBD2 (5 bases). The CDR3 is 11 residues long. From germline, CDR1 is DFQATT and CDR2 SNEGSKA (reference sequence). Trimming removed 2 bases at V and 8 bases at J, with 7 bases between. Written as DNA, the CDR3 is TGCAGTGCTAGACGGCGGGACATTCAGTACTTC. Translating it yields CSARRRDIQYF.

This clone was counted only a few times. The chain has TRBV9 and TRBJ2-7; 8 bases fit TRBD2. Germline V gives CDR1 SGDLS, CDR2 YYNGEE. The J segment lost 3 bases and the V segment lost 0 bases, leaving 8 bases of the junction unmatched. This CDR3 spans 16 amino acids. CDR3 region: CASSVGLAGYLYEQYF. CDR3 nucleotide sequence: TGTGCCAGCAGCGTAGGCCTAGCGGGTTACCTCTACGAGCAGTACTTC.

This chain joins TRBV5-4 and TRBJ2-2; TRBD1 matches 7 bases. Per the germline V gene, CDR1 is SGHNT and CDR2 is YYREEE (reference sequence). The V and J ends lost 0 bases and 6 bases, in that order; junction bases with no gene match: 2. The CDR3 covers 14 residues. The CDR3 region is CASSLGQGSGELFF. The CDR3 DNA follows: TGTGCCAGCAGCTTGGGACAGGGATCCGGGGAGCTGTTTTTT.

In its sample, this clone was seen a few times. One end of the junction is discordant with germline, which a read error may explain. The CDR3 DNA reads TGCGCCAGCAGCCCCGGCGGGCCGCGGGAGGGACCGGATACGCAGTATTTT. This encodes CASSPGGPREGPDTQYF. The chain uses TRBV7-9 and TRBJ2-3, with 9 bases aligning to TRBD2. Germline CDR1 and CDR2: SEHNR and FQNEAQ (reference sequence). CDR3 length: 17 residues.

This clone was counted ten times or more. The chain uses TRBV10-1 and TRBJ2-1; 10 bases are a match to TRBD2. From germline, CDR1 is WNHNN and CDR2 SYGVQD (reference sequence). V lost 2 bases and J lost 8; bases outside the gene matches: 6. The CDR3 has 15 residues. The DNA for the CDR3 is TGCGCCAGCAGTGAGACTAGCGGGAAGGGGTATGAGCAGTTCTTC. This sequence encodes CASSETSGKGYEQFF.

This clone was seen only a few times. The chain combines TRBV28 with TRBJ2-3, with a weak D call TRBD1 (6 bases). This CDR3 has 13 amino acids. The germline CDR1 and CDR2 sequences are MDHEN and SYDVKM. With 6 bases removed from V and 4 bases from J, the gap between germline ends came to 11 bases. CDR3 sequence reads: CASRQGTADTQYF. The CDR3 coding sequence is TGTGCCAGCAGACAGGGCACGGCAGATACGCAGTATTTT.

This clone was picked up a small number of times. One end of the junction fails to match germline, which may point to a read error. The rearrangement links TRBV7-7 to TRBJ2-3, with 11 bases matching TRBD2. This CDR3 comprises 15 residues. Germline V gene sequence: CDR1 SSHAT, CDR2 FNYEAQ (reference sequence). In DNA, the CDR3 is TGTGCTAGCAGCCCTGGACTAGCGGGTACATATACGCAGTATTTT. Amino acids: CASSPGLAGTYTQYF.

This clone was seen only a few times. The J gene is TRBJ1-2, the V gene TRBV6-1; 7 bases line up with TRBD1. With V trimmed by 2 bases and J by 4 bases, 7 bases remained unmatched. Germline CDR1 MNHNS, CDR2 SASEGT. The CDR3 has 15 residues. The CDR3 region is CASSEFRDSGYGYTF. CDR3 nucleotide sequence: TGTGCCAGCAGTGAATTTAGGGACAGCGGCTATGGCTACACCTTC.

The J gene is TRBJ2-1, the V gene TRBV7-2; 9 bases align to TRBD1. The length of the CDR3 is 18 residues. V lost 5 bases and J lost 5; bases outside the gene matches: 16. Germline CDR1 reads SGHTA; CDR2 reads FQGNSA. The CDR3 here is CASSPFIRRTGDHNEQFF. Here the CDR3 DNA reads TGTGCCAGCAGCCCATTCATAAGGCGGACAGGGGACCACAATGAGCAGTTCTTC.

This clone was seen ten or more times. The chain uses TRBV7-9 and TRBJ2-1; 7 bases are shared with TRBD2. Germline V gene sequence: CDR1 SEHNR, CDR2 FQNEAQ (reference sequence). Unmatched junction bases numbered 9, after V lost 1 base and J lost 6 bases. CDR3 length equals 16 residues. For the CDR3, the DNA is TGTGCCAGCAGCTTAGTCGGCGGGAGTTGGGGCAATGAGCAGTTCTTC. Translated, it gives CASSLVGGSWGNEQFF.

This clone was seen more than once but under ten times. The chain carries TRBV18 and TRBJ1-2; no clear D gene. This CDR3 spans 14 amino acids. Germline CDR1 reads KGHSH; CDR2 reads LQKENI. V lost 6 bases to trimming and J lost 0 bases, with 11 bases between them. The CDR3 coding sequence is TGTGCCAGCTCGGTGGCGCAGGCTAACTATGGCTACACCTTC. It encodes CASSVAQANYGYTF.